This record looks at one TCR beta chain sequence and its context. Its matching antigen is unknown. Germline CDR1 is LNHDA and CDR2 is SQIVND (reference sequence). The CDR3 has 12 amino acids. Trimming took 9 bases from V and 2 from J, leaving 8 bases between them. The data originate from a study of cytomegalovirus exposure and HLA in healthy donors. Whole-study findings and limits: The study labeled 170 or so TCR beta chains cytomegalovirus-associated.

13 Jbeta primers and 60 Vbeta primers were used for the PCR. Profiling relied on immunoSEQ multiplex PCR, and the TCRdb table lists in-frame clones only, not all of them. The data contain some 110,000 clones, roughly 80% of them singletons. The clonotype originates from a woman in her thirties or forties in good health and CMV-seronegative. The source material was PBMCs. The chain combines TRBV19 with TRBJ1-5; D not certain. CDR3 region: CASWEGNQPQHF. The CDR3 nucleotides are TGTGCCAGCTGGGAGGGCAATCAGCCCCAGCATTTT.